Listed below are T cell receptor beta chains from one sample, sequenced in a study of a mutant IDH1 vaccine in newly diagnosed glioma. Sequenced by immunoSEQ multiplex PCR; TCRdb stores in-frame clones only, minus some. The sample contains approximately 21,000 clones, just under 90% of which appear only once. Their target antigens are unknown. Sample: PBMCs, taken from a glioma patient whose treatment included an IDH1 peptide vaccine. All receptors come from a woman aged 35 to 49 with glioma. Each CDR3 is given with its conserved first and last residue. Each record gives: J gene, D gene, V gene, clone size, CDR3 DNA, CDR3 protein. A D gene is named only where the DNA matches it firmly. The size field is filled for only some rows; it gives once, few, many or a size class.

>TRBJ1-5|.|TRBV6-6|few
TGTGCCAGCAGTTACGGGAGGTCGGGCAATCAGCCCCAGCATTTT
CASSYGRSGNQPQHF
>TRBJ2-1|.|TRBV4-2|.
TGTGCCAGCAGCCAAGAGTCCGCGGGGACCTACAATGAGCAGTTCTTC
CASSQESAGTYNEQFF
>TRBJ2-1|TRBD2|TRBV4-2|.
TGTGCCAGCAGCCAAGAAGAAGAGCGGGGGGGCCGGGTCGGTTCCTACAATGAGCAGTTCTTC
CASSQEEERGGRVGSYNEQFF
>TRBJ1-2|TRBD1|TRBV4-1|.
TGCGCCAGCAGCCAAGAGGGGACAGGAGCTCTGGCTGGCTACACCTTC
CASSQEGTGALAGYTF
>TRBJ1-5|TRBD1|TRBV6-6|once
TGTGCCAGCAGTGACCAGGGGGCAGAAAATCAGCCCCAGCATTTT
CASSDQGAENQPQHF
>TRBJ2-7|TRBD1|TRBV10-3|.
TGTGCCATCAGTGTAGACAGGGGAGGCTCCTACGAGCAGTACTTC
CAISVDRGGSYEQYF
>TRBJ2-2|.|TRBV6-5|.
TGTGCCAGCAGTTACGGTGCGGGGCGCGCCGGGGAGCTGTTTTTT
CASSYGAGRAGELFF
>TRBJ2-1|.|TRBV5-1|.
TGCGCCAGCAGCTTGGACGGGGGACCTTACAATGAGCAGTTCTTC
CASSLDGGPYNEQFF
>TRBJ1-2|.|TRBV29-1|.
TGCAGCGTTGAAAACACGGGAGCTAACTATGGCTACACCTTC
CSVENTGANYGYTF
>TRBJ1-1|.|TRBV9|.
TGTGCCAGCAGCAGGACCCCGAACACTGAAGCTTTCTTT
CASSRTPNTEAFF
>TRBJ1-1|.|TRBV4-1|.
TGCGCCAGCAGCCAAGCGGGGGCAGGACGTCGTGCGCACACTGAAGCTTTCTTT
CASSQAGAGRRAHTEAFF
>TRBJ1-2|.|TRBV10-3|.
TGTGCCATCAGTGTTTTGGGGGACTATGGCTACACCTTC
CAISVLGDYGYTF
>TRBJ1-3|.|TRBV28|.
TGTGCCAGCAGTAGAGTACAGGGAGGAGGAAACACCATATATTTT
CASSRVQGGGNTIYF
>TRBJ1-5|.|TRBV7-3|.
TGTGCCAGCAGCTGGGGAGTCCGGGTGTGCAATCAGCCCCAGCATTTT
CASSWGVRVCNQPQHF
>TRBJ2-5|TRBD2|TRBV5-6|.
TGTGCCAGCAGCTTGGCGCTAGCGGGGATAGCTTCACAAGAGACCCAGTACTTC
CASSLALAGIASQETQYF
>TRBJ1-5|.|TRBV10-1|.
TGCGCCAGCAGTGAGCTCAGGGGATCCCAGCCCCAGCATTTT
CASSELRGSQPQHF
>TRBJ1-3|.|TRBV6-1|few
TGTGCCAGCAGTTTACGGGGGGCCAGAAACACCATATATTTT
CASSLRGARNTIYF
>TRBJ1-2|TRBD1|TRBV30|.
TGTGCCTGGAGTTTTGAGGGACAGGGTGCCTATGGCTACACCTTC
CAWSFEGQGAYGYTF
>TRBJ2-2|TRBD2|TRBV4-2|.
TGTGCCAGCAGCCCAGCGGGGGCGGAGGCCGGGGAGCTGTTTTTT
CASSPAGAEAGELFF